The rows below give T cell receptor beta chains drawn from one sample of a study of T cells in Graves' hyperthyroidism and ophthalmopathy. One entry per CDR3 protein, called by TCRdb with MiXCR from the multiplex PCR reads. In the table there are 350,000 to 450,000 distinct CDR3 sequences, approximately 14% of which are singletons. The specimen was blood. These receptors were collected from a woman aged 55-70 years with Graves' hyperthyroidism. Both conserved end residues are part of each CDR3.

V | CDR3
TRBV11-3 | CASSLDQGGSGRPTGELFF
TRBV24-1 | CATSDFAGADTQYF
TRBV5-1 | CASSLLLTDTQYF
TRBV18 | CASSRTGGQGYEKLFF
TRBV28 | CASSSYRTNTGELFF
TRBV10-1 | CASSRSGSPAWDTQYF
TRBV3-1 | CASSQRTTSEQYF
TRBV18 | CASSPTTGEQYF
TRBV3-1 | CASSQAGGEGDTIYF
TRBV10-3 | CAISEPDREDGYTF
TRBV25-1 | CASSASLGTSGSGATGELFF
TRBV7-8 | CASSALRGGGRTEAFF
TRBV5-1 | CASVGARWVTEAFF
TRBV19 | CASSPTSTSGHNEQFF
TRBV3-1 | CASSQVRDYHYEQYF
TRBV27 | CASSQGQGGSEKLFF
TRBV7-9 | CASSLGVSRDRSLNTEAFF
TRBV7-6 | CASSLSGVSTGTQYF
TRBV6-5 | CASSYSSRDGYTF
TRBV11-3 | CASSERDYTDTQYF
TRBV11-2 | CASSLVLAGGPRQETQYF
TRBV2 | CASSDWTSSYEQYF
TRBV19 | CASRAGGTYSNQPQHF
TRBV4-1 | CASSQVAGPSYEQYF
TRBV5-5 | CASSRTGGWYGYTF
TRBV5-5 | CASSASGTYNEQFF
TRBV5-1 | CASSPKKGLAGGKETQYF
TRBV20-1 | CSAALSSPSGLAFF
TRBV5-5 | CASSASVAVSTDTQYF
TRBV15 | CATSRAPTGTTLISTDTQYF
TRBV5-8 | CASSLQGPYEQYF
TRBV20-1 | CSASHGNGYEQYF
TRBV29-1 | CSVGVDSSYNEQFF
TRBV10-2 | CASRDRNLVNTIYF
TRBV7-2 | CASSSESTINYGYTF
TRBV5-1 | CASSLGGQGRRAYEQYF
TRBV20-1 | CSAQDVYADTQYF
TRBV4-1 | CASSHLGQGRINEQFF
TRBV20-1 | CSASDRLLQETQYF
TRBV18 | CASSLHRVNTEAFF
TRBV7-9 | CASSARDSYSNTEAFF